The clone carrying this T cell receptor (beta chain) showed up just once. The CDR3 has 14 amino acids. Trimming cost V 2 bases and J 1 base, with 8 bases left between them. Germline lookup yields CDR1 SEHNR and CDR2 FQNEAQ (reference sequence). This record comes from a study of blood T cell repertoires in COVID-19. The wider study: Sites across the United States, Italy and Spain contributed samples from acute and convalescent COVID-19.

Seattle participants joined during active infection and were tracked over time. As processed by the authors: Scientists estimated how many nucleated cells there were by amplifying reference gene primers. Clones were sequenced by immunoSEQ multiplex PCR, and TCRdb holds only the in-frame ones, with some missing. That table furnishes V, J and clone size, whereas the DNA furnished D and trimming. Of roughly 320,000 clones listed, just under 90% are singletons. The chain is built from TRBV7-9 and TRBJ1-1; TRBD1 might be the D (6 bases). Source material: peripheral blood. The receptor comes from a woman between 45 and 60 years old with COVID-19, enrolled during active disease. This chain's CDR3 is CASSLLQGNTEAFF. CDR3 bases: TGTGCCAGCAGCTTATTACAGGGGAACACTGAAGCTTTCTTT.